This T cell receptor (beta chain) was captured in a study of blood T cell repertoires in COVID-19. Study overall: COVID-19 samples collected from the United States, Italy and Spain covered acute and convalescent phases. Nucleic acid was either cDNA or gDNA, and it came from T cells, B-cell-depleted T cells, or PBMCs.

Study processing details: Estimation of nucleated cell counts relied on the amplification of reference gene primers. The table came from immunoSEQ multiplex PCR; TCRdb's copy has only in-frame clones and leaves some out. That table is the source of V, J and clone size, and D and trimming were worked out from the DNA. The table records 75,000 or so clones, roughly 89% of them present only once. Relative to its sample, this clone is medium-sized. The CDR3 has 18 residues. Germline loops: CDR1 KGHDR, CDR2 SFDVKD. After removal of 3 bases from V and 4 bases from J, the junction contained 11 bases not matched to a gene.

The sample taken for sequencing was peripheral blood. The origin of this receptor is a man aged 45-65 years with acute or convalescent COVID-19. The chain carries TRBV24-1 and TRBJ1-5; 10 bases match TRBD1. The CDR3 DNA follows: TGTGCCACCAGTGATCTCCGGGACAGGGGAGCGGTGAATCAGCCCCAGCATTTT. It encodes CATSDLRDRGAVNQPQHF.